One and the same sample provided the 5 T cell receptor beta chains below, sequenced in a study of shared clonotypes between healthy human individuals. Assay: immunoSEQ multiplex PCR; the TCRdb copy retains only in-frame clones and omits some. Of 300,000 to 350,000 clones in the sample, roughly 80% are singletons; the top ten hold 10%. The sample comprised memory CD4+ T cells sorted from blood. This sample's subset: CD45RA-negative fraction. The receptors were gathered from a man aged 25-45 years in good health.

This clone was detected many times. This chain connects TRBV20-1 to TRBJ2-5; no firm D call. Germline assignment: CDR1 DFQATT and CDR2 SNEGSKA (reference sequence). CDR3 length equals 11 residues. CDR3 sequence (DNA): TGCAGCCCTAATTACCTGGAGACCCAGTACTTC. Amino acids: CSPNYLETQYF.

CDR3 amino acids: CASSVGPTYEQYF. Written as DNA, the CDR3 is TGTGCCAGCAGCGTAGGACCGACCTACGAGCAGTACTTC. The chain has TRBV9 and TRBJ2-7, with D unresolved. This CDR3 is 13 amino acids long. V lost 0 bases to trimming and J lost 2 bases, with 6 bases between them. Germline V gives CDR1 SGDLS, CDR2 YYNGEE.

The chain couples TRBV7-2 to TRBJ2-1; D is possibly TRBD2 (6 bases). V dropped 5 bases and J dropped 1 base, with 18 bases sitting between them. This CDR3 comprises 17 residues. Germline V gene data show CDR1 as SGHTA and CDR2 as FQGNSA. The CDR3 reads CASSHPTDGGSYNEQFF. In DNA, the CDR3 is TGTGCCAGCAGCCATCCTACCGATGGGGGGTCCTACAATGAGCAGTTCTTC.

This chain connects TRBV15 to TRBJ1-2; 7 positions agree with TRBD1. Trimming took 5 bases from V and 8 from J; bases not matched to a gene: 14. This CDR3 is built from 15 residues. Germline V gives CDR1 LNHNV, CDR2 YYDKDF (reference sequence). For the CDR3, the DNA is TGTGCCACCAGCCCTTTCGGACAGGTCGGTTTAGGCTACACCTTC. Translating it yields CATSPFGQVGLGYTF.

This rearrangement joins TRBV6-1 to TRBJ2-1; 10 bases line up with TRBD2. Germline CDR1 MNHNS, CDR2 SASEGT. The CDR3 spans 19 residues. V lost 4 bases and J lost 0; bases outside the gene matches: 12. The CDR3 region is CASSVSGRAFRSSYNEQFF. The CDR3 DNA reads TGTGCCAGCAGTGTCAGCGGGAGGGCCTTCAGAAGCTCCTACAATGAGCAGTTCTTC.